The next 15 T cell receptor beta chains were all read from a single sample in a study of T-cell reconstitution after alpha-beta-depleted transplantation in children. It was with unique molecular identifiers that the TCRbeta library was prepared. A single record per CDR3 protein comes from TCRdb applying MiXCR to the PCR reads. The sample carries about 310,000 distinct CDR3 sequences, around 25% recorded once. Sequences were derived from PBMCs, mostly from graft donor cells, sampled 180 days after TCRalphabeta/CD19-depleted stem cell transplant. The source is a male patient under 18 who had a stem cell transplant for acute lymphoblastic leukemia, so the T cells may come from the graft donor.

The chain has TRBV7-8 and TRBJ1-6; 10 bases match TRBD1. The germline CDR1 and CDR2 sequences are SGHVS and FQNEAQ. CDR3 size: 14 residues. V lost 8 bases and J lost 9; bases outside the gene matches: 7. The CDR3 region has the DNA TGTGCCAGCGGGCCTAGGACAGGGGGTTCACCCCTCCACTTT. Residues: CASGPRTGGSPLHF.

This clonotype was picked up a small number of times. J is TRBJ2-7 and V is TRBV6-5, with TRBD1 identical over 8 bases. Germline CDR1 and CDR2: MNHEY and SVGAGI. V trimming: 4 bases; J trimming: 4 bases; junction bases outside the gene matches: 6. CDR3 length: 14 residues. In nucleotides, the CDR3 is TGTGCCAGCAGTTTGCGGACAGGGTGGTACGAGCAGTACTTC. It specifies CASSLRTGWYEQYF.

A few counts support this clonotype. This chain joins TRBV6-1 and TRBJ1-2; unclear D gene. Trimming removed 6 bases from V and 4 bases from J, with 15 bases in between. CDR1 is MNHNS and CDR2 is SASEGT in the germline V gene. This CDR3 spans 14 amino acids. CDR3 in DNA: TGTGCCAGCAGCCCCGTGGGGAAGGGCTATGGCTACACCTTC. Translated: CASSPVGKGYGYTF.

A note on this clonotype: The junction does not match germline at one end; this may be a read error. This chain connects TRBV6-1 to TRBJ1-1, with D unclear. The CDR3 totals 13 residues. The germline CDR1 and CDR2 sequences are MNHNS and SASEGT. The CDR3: CASQWVENAEAFF. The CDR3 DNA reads TGTGCCAGCCAATGGGTGGAGAACGCTGAAGCTTTCTTT.

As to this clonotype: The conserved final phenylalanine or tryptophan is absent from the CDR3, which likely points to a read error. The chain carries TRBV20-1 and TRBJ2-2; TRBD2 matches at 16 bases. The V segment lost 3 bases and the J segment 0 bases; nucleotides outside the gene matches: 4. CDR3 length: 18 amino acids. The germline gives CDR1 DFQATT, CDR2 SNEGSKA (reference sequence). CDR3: CSASPGLAGGPNTGELFL. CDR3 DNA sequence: TGCAGTGCTAGTCCGGGACTAGCGGGAGGGCCGAACACCGGGGAGCTGTTTCTT.

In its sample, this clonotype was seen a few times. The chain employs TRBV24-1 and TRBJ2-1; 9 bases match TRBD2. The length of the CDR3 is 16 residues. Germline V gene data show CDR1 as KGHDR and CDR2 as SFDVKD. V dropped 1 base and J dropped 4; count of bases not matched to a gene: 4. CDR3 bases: TGTGCCACCAGTGATTTTTCGACTAGCGGTTACAATGAGCAGTTCTTC. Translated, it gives CATSDFSTSGYNEQFF.

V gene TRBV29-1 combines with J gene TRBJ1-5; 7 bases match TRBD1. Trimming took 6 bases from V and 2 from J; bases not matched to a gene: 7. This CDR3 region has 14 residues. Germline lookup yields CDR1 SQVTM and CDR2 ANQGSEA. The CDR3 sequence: CSVRNRGGNQPQHF. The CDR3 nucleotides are TGCAGCGTCCGAAACAGGGGCGGCAATCAGCCCCAGCATTTT.

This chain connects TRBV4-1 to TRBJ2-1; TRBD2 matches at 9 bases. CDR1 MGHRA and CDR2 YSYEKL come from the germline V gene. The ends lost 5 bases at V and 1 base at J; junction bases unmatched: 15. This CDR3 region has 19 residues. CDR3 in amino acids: CASSDWEGSSGESYNEQFF. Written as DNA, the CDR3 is TGCGCCAGCAGCGATTGGGAGGGTTCTAGCGGGGAATCCTACAATGAGCAGTTCTTC.

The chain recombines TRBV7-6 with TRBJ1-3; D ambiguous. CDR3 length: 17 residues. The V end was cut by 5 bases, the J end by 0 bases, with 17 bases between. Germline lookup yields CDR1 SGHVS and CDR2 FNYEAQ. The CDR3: CASSHRPTRSSGNTIYF. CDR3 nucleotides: TGTGCCAGCAGCCATCGTCCGACACGTAGCTCTGGAAACACCATATATTTT.

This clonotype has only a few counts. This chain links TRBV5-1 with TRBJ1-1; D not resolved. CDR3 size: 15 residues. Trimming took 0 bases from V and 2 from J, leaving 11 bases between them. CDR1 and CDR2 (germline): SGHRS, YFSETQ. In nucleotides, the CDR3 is TGCGCCAGCAGCTTGGTAAGGGCGGATAACACTGAAGCTTTCTTT. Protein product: CASSLVRADNTEAFF. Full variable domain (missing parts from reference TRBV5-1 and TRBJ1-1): KAGVTQTPRYLIKTRGQQVTLSCSPISGHRSVSWYQQTPGQGLQFLFEYFSETQRNKGNFPGRFSGRQFSNSRSEMNVSTLELGDSALYLCASSLVRADNTEAFFGQGTRLTVV.

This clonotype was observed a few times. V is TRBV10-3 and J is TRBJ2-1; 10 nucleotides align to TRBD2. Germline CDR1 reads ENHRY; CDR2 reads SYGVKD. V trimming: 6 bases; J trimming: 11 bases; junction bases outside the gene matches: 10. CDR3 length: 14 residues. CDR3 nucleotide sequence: TGTGCCATCAGCGAACCAAGGGGACTAGCGAAGCAGTTCTTC. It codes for CAISEPRGLAKQFF.

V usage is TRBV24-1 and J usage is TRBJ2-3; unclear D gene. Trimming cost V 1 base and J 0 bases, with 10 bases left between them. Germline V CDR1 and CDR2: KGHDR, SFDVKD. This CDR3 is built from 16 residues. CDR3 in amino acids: CATSDFRRASTDTQYF. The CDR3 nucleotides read TGTGCCACCAGTGATTTCCGCCGGGCTAGCACAGATACGCAGTATTTT.

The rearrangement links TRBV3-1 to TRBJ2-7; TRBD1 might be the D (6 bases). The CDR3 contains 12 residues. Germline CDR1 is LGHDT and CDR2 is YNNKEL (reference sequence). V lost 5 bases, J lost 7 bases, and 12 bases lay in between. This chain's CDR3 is CASSKTGLEQYF. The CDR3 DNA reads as TGTGCCAGCAGCAAGACAGGCCTGGAGCAGTACTTC.

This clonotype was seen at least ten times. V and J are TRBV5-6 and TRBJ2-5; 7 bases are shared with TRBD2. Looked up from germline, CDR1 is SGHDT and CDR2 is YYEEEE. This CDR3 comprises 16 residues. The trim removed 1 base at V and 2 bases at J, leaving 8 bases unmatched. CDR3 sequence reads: CASSLRGSLAQETQYF. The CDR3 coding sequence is TGTGCCAGCAGCTTGCGCGGGAGTCTGGCTCAAGAGACCCAGTACTTC.

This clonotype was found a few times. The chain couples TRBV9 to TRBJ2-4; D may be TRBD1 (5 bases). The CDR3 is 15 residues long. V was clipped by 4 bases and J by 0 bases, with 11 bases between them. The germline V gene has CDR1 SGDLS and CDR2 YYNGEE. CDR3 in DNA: TGTGCCAGCAGCAGACAGCCAGTAGCCAAAAACATTCAGTACTTC. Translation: CASSRQPVAKNIQYF.